A selection of T cell receptor beta chains follows, all from one sample in a study of monozygotic twins with inflammatory bowel disease. Reanalyzing the 5' RACE reads, TCRdb keeps one entry per CDR3 protein, without DNA. Its table records 400,000 to 500,000 distinct CDR3 sequences. The material sequenced was blood. These receptors all come from a human donor with ulcerative colitis or Crohn's disease, or a healthy co-twin of an affected twin (not recorded which). CDR3s include the opening cysteine and the closing phenylalanine or tryptophan.

CASSLITGTSGRWRQTDTQYF TRBJ2-3 TRBV5-1
CASSVEGQRFEKLFF TRBJ1-4 TRBV9
CASSLFGGAQAEAFF TRBJ1-1 TRBV5-5
CASSEIGGETQYF TRBJ2-5 TRBV25-1
CASSFPGGPNEQFF TRBJ2-1 TRBV28
CASSMVTSANEQFF TRBJ2-1 TRBV19
CASSPFGEKLFF TRBJ1-4 TRBV27
CASSGDRSQFF TRBJ2-1 TRBV7-2
CASSFWETQYF TRBJ2-5 TRBV12-3/TRBV12-4
CASYPSWLATEAFF TRBJ1-1 TRBV12-3/TRBV12-4
CATSRELGTRLHEQFF TRBJ2-1 TRBV15
CASSVEAVNGEQYF TRBJ2-7 TRBV9
CASSATGTGYYEQYF TRBJ2-7 TRBV28
CASSVSGTYYEQYF TRBJ2-7 TRBV13
CASSLGVSGTDTQYF TRBJ2-3 TRBV7-7
CASSLRVRDRDEQYF TRBJ2-7 TRBV5-4
CASSLGQSTGYTF TRBJ1-2 TRBV7-9
CASSQSVTGETQYF TRBJ2-5 TRBV27
CASSDVALERNTIYF TRBJ1-3 TRBV7-9
CASSPGGNTEQYF TRBJ2-7 TRBV11-2
CASSVIAGETQYF TRBJ2-5 TRBV9
CASSFQRGSYEQYF TRBJ2-7 TRBV5-1
CASSTGQGSYGYTF TRBJ1-2 TRBV28
CASSQEDGGAPPLSYNEQFF TRBJ2-1 TRBV4-2
CATSDPITGDTQYF TRBJ2-3 TRBV24-1
CASIYRDGFNYGYTF TRBJ1-2 TRBV6-1
CASRRRTSVSSYNEQFF TRBJ2-1 TRBV5-1
CAISEVGGSTDTQYF TRBJ2-3 TRBV10-3
CASSSGQEGNQPQHF TRBJ1-5 TRBV5-1
CASSLSGVLGNQPQHF TRBJ1-5 TRBV7-9
CASSPTVTGNTIYF TRBJ1-3 TRBV7-9
CASSDRSHTDTQYF TRBJ2-3 TRBV2
CAISGGQSSSYEQYF TRBJ2-7 TRBV10-3
CAWEKAPSPTTGELFF TRBJ2-2 TRBV30
CASSPWITNTGELFF TRBJ2-2 TRBV5-5
CASSLDRQRGATNEKLFF TRBJ1-4 TRBV5-1
CASSSAGFRQPQHF TRBJ1-5 TRBV6-2/TRBV6-3
CASRAGTANYEQYF TRBJ2-7 TRBV2
CAWRIVGASYEQYF TRBJ2-7 TRBV30
CASSSRTGGSETQYF TRBJ2-5 TRBV27
CASSRDLSSYNEQFF TRBJ2-1 TRBV5-1
CASSTSAGELFF TRBJ2-2 TRBV9